Below, 22 T cell receptor beta chains from the same sample are listed, as sequenced in a study of early T cells in non-severe SARS-CoV-2 infection. Via MiXCR, TCRdb re-called the 5' RACE reads, giving one row per CDR3 protein. The sample holds 80,000 or so distinct CDR3 sequences, 6% to 7% seen once. Sequencing was performed on whole blood. All receptors come from an adult who was a healthcare worker with PCR-confirmed SARS-CoV-2 infection or an uninfected control (not recorded which).

The chain couples TRBV5-5 to TRBJ1-5; D possibly corresponds to TRBD1 (5 bases). This CDR3 is 14 amino acids long. Trimming left V 1 base short and J 8 bases short, with 13 bases between. Germline CDR1 reads SGHKS; CDR2 reads YYEKEE (reference sequence). In nucleotides, the CDR3 is TGTGCCAGCAGCTTGTACTGGGGCTCAGAGCCCCAGCATTTT. This gives the protein CASSLYWGSEPQHF.

This clonotype was counted ten times or more. The genes are TRBV19 and TRBJ2-3; D is possibly TRBD1 (5 bases). The V gene's germline CDR1 is LNHDA and CDR2 SQIVND (reference sequence). V lost 1 base and J lost 6, with 23 bases in between. CDR3 size: 18 residues. CDR3 protein: CASSIGTPTISARDTQYF. The CDR3 DNA reads TGTGCCAGTAGTATAGGGACACCCACTATAAGCGCTCGGGATACGCAGTATTTT.

This clonotype was counted a few times. This chain connects TRBV7-8 to TRBJ2-7; D may be TRBD1 or TRBD2 (7 bases each). In germline, CDR1 is SGHVS, CDR2 FQNEAQ. This CDR3 spans 15 amino acids. The germline V and J ends were trimmed by 6 bases and 2 bases, with 17 bases remaining between them. The CDR3 sequence is CASSQGGAGPYEQYF. CDR3 coding DNA: TGTGCCAGCAGTCAGGGGGGGGCAGGACCCTACGAGCAGTACTTC.

This clonotype was seen more than once but under ten times. The rearrangement links TRBV7-2 to TRBJ1-1; no firm D call. V was pared by 1 base and J by 0 bases, with 9 bases between. This CDR3 contains 15 residues. CDR1 is SGHTA and CDR2 is FQGNSA in the germline V gene. CDR3 in DNA: TGTGCCAGCAGCTTAGGAATCGGACTGAACACTGAAGCTTTCTTT. Its translation: CASSLGIGLNTEAFF.

The gene calls are TRBV20-1 and TRBJ2-1; no firm D call. This CDR3 is built from 17 residues. CDR1 and CDR2 from the germline V gene are DFQATT and SNEGSKA (reference sequence). Trimming took off 0 bases at V and 4 bases at J, with 19 bases between the two ends. The CDR3 sequence is CSARDEKGSSSYNEQFF. Written as DNA, the CDR3 is TGCAGTGCTAGAGATGAGAAGGGCAGTAGTTCATACAATGAGCAGTTCTTC.

This clonotype was found a few times. V gene TRBV5-1 combines with J gene TRBJ1-1; TRBD1 matches 9 bases. Germline CDR1 and CDR2: SGHRS and YFSETQ. This CDR3 spans 15 amino acids. The V gene end was trimmed by 3 bases and the J gene end by 3 bases; junction bases not matched to a gene: 6. The CDR3 protein is CASSSGQGSHTEAFF. The CDR3 DNA is TGCGCCAGCAGCTCGGGACAGGGCTCGCACACTGAAGCTTTCTTT.

This clonotype was recorded at least ten times. J is TRBJ2-1 and V is TRBV5-1; TRBD2 matches at 11 bases. The CDR3 sequence is 15 residues long. Germline assignment: CDR1 SGHRS and CDR2 YFSETQ. The V gene end was trimmed by 4 bases and the J gene end by 7 bases; junction bases not matched to a gene: 7. The CDR3 region has the DNA TGCGCCAGCAGCATAGCGGGAGGGCCTCTTAATGAGCAGTTCTTC. Protein: CASSIAGGPLNEQFF.

This clonotype has a handful of counts. The rearrangement joins TRBV4-1 to TRBJ1-6; 7 positions agree with TRBD1. This CDR3 spans 17 amino acids. After removal of 3 bases from V and 8 bases from J, the junction contained 13 bases not matched to a gene. Germline loops: CDR1 MGHRA, CDR2 YSYEKL. The CDR3 loop reads CASSQNQQGTTHSPLHF. The CDR3 DNA reads TGCGCCAGCAGCCAGAACCAACAGGGGACGACTCATTCACCCCTCCACTTT.

This clonotype showed up many times. The chain carries TRBV29-1 and TRBJ2-2; D not certain. From germline, CDR1 is SQVTM and CDR2 ANQGSEA. This CDR3 has 14 residues. V dropped 7 bases and J dropped 4 bases, with 16 bases sitting between them. This chain's CDR3 is CSGSIGPGTGELFF. Here the CDR3 DNA reads TGCAGCGGGTCCATCGGGCCGGGCACCGGGGAGCTGTTTTTT.

The rearrangement joins TRBV19 to TRBJ2-5, with TRBD1 as a possible D gene (6 bases). The CDR3 has 14 amino acids. The germline CDR1 and CDR2 sequences are LNHDA and SQIVND (reference sequence). V dropped 6 bases and J dropped 4 bases, with 15 bases sitting between them. The CDR3 DNA follows: TGTGCCAGTAGACCACACAGGGATTCAGAGACCCAGTACTTC. This encodes CASRPHRDSETQYF.

J is TRBJ2-3 and V is TRBV12-3 or TRBV12-4; 9 positions agree with TRBD1. J lost 3 bases, V lost 6 bases, and 7 bases had no gene match. There are 15 residues in the CDR3. The CDR3 DNA reads TGTGCCAGCAGCTTCGGGACAGGGTATACAGATACGCAGTATTTT. It translates to CASSFGTGYTDTQYF.

At least ten counts were recorded for this clonotype. The chain has TRBV7-2 and TRBJ2-3, with 13 bases fitting TRBD2. The germline CDR1 and CDR2 sequences are SGHTA and FQGNSA. The trim removed 5 bases at V and 2 bases at J, leaving 7 bases unmatched. The CDR3 totals 17 residues. CDR3 protein: CASSPTGLAGHTDTQYF. The CDR3 DNA follows: TGTGCCAGCAGCCCCACGGGACTAGCGGGGCACACAGATACGCAGTATTTT.

In this sample, this clonotype turned up a few times. The rearrangement links TRBV3-1 to TRBJ1-3; D may be TRBD1 (6 bases). This CDR3 contains 17 residues. V dropped 5 bases and J dropped 0 bases, with 17 bases sitting between them. CDR1 is LGHDT and CDR2 is YNNKEL in the germline V gene (reference sequence). Written as DNA, the CDR3 is TGTGCCAGCAGCAAGGGGGACGCGGGCCTCTCTGGAAACACCATATATTTT. This gives the protein CASSKGDAGLSGNTIYF.

The rearrangement joins TRBV10-3 to TRBJ2-6, with a tentative D call TRBD1 (5 bases). The CDR3 runs to 13 residues. In germline, CDR1 is ENHRY, CDR2 SYGVKD. Trimming took 8 bases from V and 0 from J, leaving 5 bases between them. CDR3 coding DNA: TGTGCCATCCAGGGCTCTGGGGCCAACGTCCTGACTTTC. This gives the protein CAIQGSGANVLTF.

The chain carries TRBV11-2 and TRBJ1-1; tentatively, D is TRBD1 (5 bases). Trimming cost V 2 bases and J 3 bases, with 22 bases left between them. Per the germline V gene, CDR1 is SGHAT and CDR2 is FQNNGV. This CDR3 spans 18 amino acids. The DNA of the CDR3 is TGTGCCAGCAGCTTAAGAAGTCAGGGAGGCCTGAAGCACACTGAAGCTTTCTTT. It translates to CASSLRSQGGLKHTEAFF.

This clonotype has a count of ten or more. CDR3 in DNA: TGTGCCAGCAGTTACCGGACAGGGGGAAGCTATGAAGCTTTCTTT. It specifies CASSYRTGGSYEAFF. The V and J genes are TRBV6-5 and TRBJ1-1, with 10 bases aligning to TRBD1. There are 15 residues in the CDR3. Germline V gene sequence: CDR1 MNHEY, CDR2 SVGAGI. V was clipped by 2 bases and J by 7 bases; unmatched bases: 7.

This clonotype was counted a few times. The chain links TRBV9 to TRBJ2-7, with D possibly TRBD2 on 5 matching bases. The CDR3 sequence is 13 residues long. Trimming removed 4 bases at V and 0 bases at J, with 8 bases between. Germline V gene data show CDR1 as SGDLS and CDR2 as YYNGEE. The CDR3 bases are TGTGCCAGCAGCCCGGGGTACTCCTACGAGCAGTACTTC. Translating gives CASSPGYSYEQYF. Combining the CDR3 with reference TRBV9 and TRBJ2-7 gives the whole variable domain DSGVTQTPKHLITATGQRVTLRCSPRSGDLSVYWYQQSLDQGLQFLIQYYNGEERAKGNILERFSAQQFPDLHSELNLSSLELGDSALYFCASSPGYSYEQYFGPGTRLTVT.

The table lists this clonotype with many counts. The V gene is TRBV6-5, the J gene TRBJ1-2, with D perhaps matching TRBD1 (6 bases). V dropped 5 bases and J dropped 4 bases, with 11 bases sitting between them. The germline gives CDR1 MNHEY, CDR2 SVGAGI. The CDR3 is 13 residues long. CDR3 amino acids: CASSPGTIYGYTF. The CDR3 DNA reads as TGTGCCAGCAGTCCCGGGACAATCTATGGCTACACCTTC.

The V call is TRBV11-3, the J call TRBJ2-1; 9 bases are a match to TRBD1. From germline, CDR1 is SGHNT and CDR2 YENEEA. Germline trimming cut 5 bases from V and 9 bases from J; bases unmatched to any gene: 11. The CDR3 is 15 residues long. In DNA form, the CDR3 reads TGTGCCAGCAGCGATGAGGGACAGGGCATCAGTGAGCAGTTCTTC. The encoded protein is CASSDEGQGISEQFF.

V usage is TRBV6-1 and J usage is TRBJ1-4, with D hard to call. The CDR3 contains 16 residues. Trimming took off 5 bases at V and 0 bases at J, with 13 bases between the two ends. Germline CDR1 is MNHNS and CDR2 is SASEGT. CDR3 sequence (DNA): TGTGCCAGCAGTCGCAACTTCCTTGCAACTAATGAAAAACTGTTTTTT. It specifies CASSRNFLATNEKLFF.

The CDR3 protein is CSALTVGLTFTDTQYF. The CDR3 DNA sequence: TGCAGTGCTCTAACCGTGGGACTGACCTTCACAGATACGCAGTATTTT. The chain employs TRBV20-1 and TRBJ2-3; possible D gene TRBD2, 6 bases. CDR1 is DFQATT, CDR2 SNEGSKA, per germline (reference sequence). This CDR3 is 16 amino acids long. V lost 5 bases and J lost 2, with 20 bases in between.

This clonotype was detected only a few times. This sequence joins TRBV7-9 and TRBJ1-5, with D unclear. CDR1 and CDR2 from the germline V gene are SEHNR and FQNEAQ (reference sequence). The V end lost 3 bases, the J end lost 1 base, and 7 bases lay between the germline ends. This CDR3 spans 14 amino acids. This CDR3 reads CASSFSDSNQPQHF. The CDR3 coding sequence is TGTGCCAGCAGCTTTTCGGACAGCAATCAGCCCCAGCATTTT. The full variable domain, in which reference TRBV7-9 and TRBJ1-5 provide the parts outside the CDR3, is DTGVSQNPRHKITKRGQNVTFRCDPISEHNRLYWYRQTLGQGPEFLTYFQNEAQLEKSRLLSDRFSAERPKGSFSTLEIQRTEQGDSAMYLCASSFSDSNQPQHFGDGTRLSIL.